A single sample gave rise to the 5 T cell receptor beta chains below, sequenced in a study of blood T cells in healthy people across ages. PCR was performed a second time for about 6 to 12 cycles using a sample-barcoded 5' primer and a J-beta primer mix. TCRdb analysed the 5' RACE reads with MiXCR anew, one entry per CDR3 protein. The repertoire holds hundreds of thousands of distinct CDR3 sequences, nearly 60% seen once, with approximately 23% in the top ten. Sample: blood. These receptors came from a man in his thirties or forties in good health.

This clonotype was seen just once. For the CDR3, the DNA is TGTGCCAGCAGTGGACCATCACGCGGCTCCTACAATGAGCAGTTCTTC. Protein sequence: CASSGPSRGSYNEQFF. The chain couples TRBV25-1 to TRBJ2-1, with unresolved D. This CDR3 comprises 16 residues. Germline-derived CDR1 and CDR2 are MGHDK and SYGVNS. V lost 4 bases and J lost 0, with 13 bases in between.

This clonotype occurred a few times. V and J are TRBV6-1 and TRBJ1-2; D remains ambiguous. The germline gives CDR1 MNHNS, CDR2 SASEGT. CDR3 length equals 15 residues. With 1 base removed from V and 7 bases from J, the gap between germline ends came to 16 bases. The chain's CDR3 is CASSEVADQRRGYTF. The CDR3 DNA reads as TGTGCCAGCAGTGAAGTGGCGGACCAGCGCCGTGGCTACACCTTC.

The rearrangement uses TRBV20-1 and TRBJ2-5; D may be TRBD1 (6 bases). Germline CDR1 is DFQATT and CDR2 is SNEGSKA (reference sequence). V was pared by 5 bases and J by 6 bases, with 13 bases between. The CDR3 consists of 12 residues. In DNA form, the CDR3 reads TGCAGTGCTGATCTACAGGGTCAGACCCAGTACTTC. It codes for CSADLQGQTQYF.

The chain uses TRBV6-6 and TRBJ1-4, with D possibly being TRBD1 (5 bases). The V and J ends lost 5 bases and 1 base respectively, with 11 bases between them. Germline V gives CDR1 MNHNY, CDR2 SVGAGI (reference sequence). CDR3 length equals 15 residues. The CDR3 spells CASSAWDRTNEKLFF. CDR3 coding DNA: TGTGCCAGCAGTGCTTGGGACCGAACTAATGAAAAACTGTTTTTT.

The rearrangement uses TRBV30 and TRBJ2-5, with D perhaps matching TRBD1 (6 bases). Looked up from germline, CDR1 is GTSNPN and CDR2 is SVGIG (reference sequence). The CDR3 consists of 15 residues. V dropped 0 bases and J dropped 3 bases, with 14 bases sitting between them. The CDR3 sequence: CAWSVQGTRKETQYF. Here the CDR3 DNA reads TGTGCCTGGAGTGTACAAGGGACAAGGAAAGAGACCCAGTACTTC.